What follows is one T cell receptor beta chain and its context. Its antigen remains unknown. The data were taken from a study of T cell responses to AZD1222 COVID-19 vaccine. The data were produced by immunoSEQ multiplex PCR, yet TCRdb's version contains in-frame clones alone and is incomplete. The table has 100,000 to 150,000 clones, about 90% seen once. Germline V gives CDR1 KGHSH, CDR2 LQKENI. The CDR3 totals 15 residues. V lost 0 bases and J 4 bases, leaving 10 bases between the germline ends. The study, taken as a whole, reports: Among vaccine-associated CD4 TCRs, coverage spanned spike, with dominance at 160-218 and 743-854. Just five to seven people given AZD1222 tested seropositive at baseline. Spike-specific TCR breadth rose after two AZD1222 doses, and depth rose as well.

The V call is TRBV18, the J call TRBJ1-5; D ambiguous. The source is an adult in good health. This specimen consisted of peripheral blood, obtained on day 0 of AZD1222 vaccination. CDR3 loop: CASSPPGWENQPQHF. The CDR3 nucleotides read TGTGCCAGCTCACCACCCGGGTGGGAGAATCAGCCCCAGCATTTT. Using reference TRBV18 and TRBJ1-5 for the parts outside the CDR3, the full variable domain is NAGVMQNPRHLVRRRGQEARLRCSPMKGHSHVYWYRQLPEEGLKFMVYLQKENIIDESGMPKERFSAEFPKEGPSILRIQQVVRGDSAAYFCASSPPGWENQPQHFGDGTRLSIL.